This TCR beta chain was sequenced for a study of tumor-infiltrating lymphocytes in primary liver carcinoma. Study background: These patients were men and women whose ages were 30 to 69 years.

This clonotype has ten or more counts. Its target is not known. Study outcomes and limitations: Significantly larger top-250-clone fractions were found in tumors than in blood (p = 0.039). Lesser overlap characterized tumor-adjacent and tumor-blood pairs relative to tumor region pairs.

A primer in the constant region served to generate TCR beta cDNA from roughly 450 ng of total RNA. Library construction for TCR beta comprised three nested multiplex PCR rounds performed with slightly modified ARM-PCR. Two initial PCR rounds of about 10 cycles each paired TRBV1-TRBV30 forward primers with a C-beta reverse primer. TCRdb processed the multiplex PCR reads anew with MiXCR; each CDR3 protein has one entry. The data show a few hundred thousand distinct CDR3 sequences, with around 50% seen just once and about 18% held by the top ten. Extraction also yielded germline DNA, while blood RNA was obtained from unsorted whole blood. Germline V gene data show CDR1 as MNHNS and CDR2 as SASEGT. CDR3 length: 11 amino acids. Trimming removed 2 bases at V and 9 bases at J, with 7 bases between.

This receptor was identified in a woman in her thirties with primary liver carcinoma and hepatitis B virus infection. The sequencing sample was made of peripheral blood. This chain joins TRBV6-1 and TRBJ2-5; D might be TRBD1 (6 bases). The CDR3 region is CASSEQGPQYF. The CDR3 nucleotides read TGTGCCAGCAGTGAACAGGGGCCCCAGTACTTC.